This T cell receptor beta chain stems from a study of T cell changes during pregnancy in multiple sclerosis. Assay: immunoSEQ multiplex PCR; the TCRdb copy retains only in-frame clones and omits some. The sample includes 79,000 or so clones, roughly 92% of them seen just once. Per the germline V gene, CDR1 is KGHSH and CDR2 is LQKENI. The CDR3 totals 17 residues. J lost 0 bases, V lost 5 bases, and 3 bases had no gene match. This chain links TRBV18 with TRBJ2-2; the match to TRBD2 covers 13 bases. This receptor was taken from a female donor with multiple sclerosis, enrolled in a pregnancy study. The sample in question was CD4+ T cells from peripheral blood mononuclear cells, obtained before pregnancy. In DNA form, the CDR3 reads TGTGCCAGCTCATCGGGACTAGCGGGGACGAACACCGGGGAGCTGTTTTTT. Protein sequence: CASSSGLAGTNTGELFF. Combining the CDR3 with reference TRBV18 and TRBJ2-2 gives the whole variable domain NAGVMQNPRHLVRRRGQEARLRCSPMKGHSHVYWYRQLPEEGLKFMVYLQKENIIDESGMPKERFSAEFPKEGPSILRIQQVVRGDSAAYFCASSSGLAGTNTGELFFGEGSRLTVL.